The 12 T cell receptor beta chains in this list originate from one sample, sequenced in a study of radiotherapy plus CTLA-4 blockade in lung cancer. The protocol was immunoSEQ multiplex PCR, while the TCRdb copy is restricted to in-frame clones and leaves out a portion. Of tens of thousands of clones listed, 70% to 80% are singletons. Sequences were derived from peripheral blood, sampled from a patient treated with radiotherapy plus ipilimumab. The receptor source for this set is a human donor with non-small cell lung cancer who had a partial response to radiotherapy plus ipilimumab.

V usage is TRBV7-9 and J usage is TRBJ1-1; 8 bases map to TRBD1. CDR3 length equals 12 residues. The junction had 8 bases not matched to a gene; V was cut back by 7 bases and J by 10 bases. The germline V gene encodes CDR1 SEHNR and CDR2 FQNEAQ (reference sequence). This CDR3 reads CASNSQDRVAFF. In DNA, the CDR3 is TGTGCCAGCAACTCCCAGGACAGGGTAGCTTTCTTT.

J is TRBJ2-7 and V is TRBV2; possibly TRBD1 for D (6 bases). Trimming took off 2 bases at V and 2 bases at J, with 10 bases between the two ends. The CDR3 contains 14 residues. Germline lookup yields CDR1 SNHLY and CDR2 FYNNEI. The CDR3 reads CASSELGTTYEQYF. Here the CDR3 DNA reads TGTGCCAGCAGTGAATTGGGGACAACCTACGAGCAGTACTTC.

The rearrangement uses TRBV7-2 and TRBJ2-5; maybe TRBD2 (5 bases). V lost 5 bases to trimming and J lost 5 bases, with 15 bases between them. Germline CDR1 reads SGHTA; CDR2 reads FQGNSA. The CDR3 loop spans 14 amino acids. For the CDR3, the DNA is TGTGCCAGCAGCCCCCTAGGACGGACTGAGACCCAGTACTTC. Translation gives CASSPLGRTETQYF.

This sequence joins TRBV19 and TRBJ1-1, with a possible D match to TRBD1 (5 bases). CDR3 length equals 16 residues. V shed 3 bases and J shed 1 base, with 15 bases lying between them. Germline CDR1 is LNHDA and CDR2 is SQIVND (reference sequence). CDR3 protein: CASSMNRRVENTEAFF. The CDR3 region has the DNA TGTGCCAGTAGTATGAACCGCAGGGTGGAGAACACTGAAGCTTTCTTT.

Here the CDR3 reads CASSRGQGLAYEQYF. CDR3 DNA sequence: TGTGCCAGTAGTCGAGGACAGGGGTTAGCCTACGAGCAGTACTTC. The rearrangement joins TRBV19 to TRBJ2-7; 9 bases match TRBD1. V trimming: 5 bases; J trimming: 2 bases; junction bases outside the gene matches: 7. The CDR3 spans 15 residues. Germline values: CDR1 LNHDA, CDR2 SQIVND (reference sequence).

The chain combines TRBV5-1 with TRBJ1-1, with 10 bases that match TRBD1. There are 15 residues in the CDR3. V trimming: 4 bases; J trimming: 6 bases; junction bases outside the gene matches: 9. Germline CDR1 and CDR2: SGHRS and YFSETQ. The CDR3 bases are TGCGCCAGCAGCGCACGGACAGGGGGAGGGTCTGAAGCTTTCTTT. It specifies CASSARTGGGSEAFF.

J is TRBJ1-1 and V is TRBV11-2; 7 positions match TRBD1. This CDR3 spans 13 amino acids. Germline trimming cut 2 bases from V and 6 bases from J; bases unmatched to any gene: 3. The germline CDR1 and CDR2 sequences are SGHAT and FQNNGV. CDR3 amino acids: CASSLWGTAEAFF. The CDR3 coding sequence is TGTGCCAGCAGCTTATGGGGGACAGCTGAAGCTTTCTTT. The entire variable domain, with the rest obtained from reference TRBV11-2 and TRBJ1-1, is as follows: EAGVAQSPRYKIIEKRQSVAFWCNPISGHATLYWYQQILGQGPKLLIQFQNNGVVDDSQLPKDRFSAERLKGVDSTLKIQPAKLEDSAVYLCASSLWGTAEAFFGQGTRLTVV.

Here the CDR3 DNA reads TGCGCCAGCACCGGGGGATCGGATAATTCACCCCTCCACTTT. Protein sequence: CASTGGSDNSPLHF. The V and J genes are TRBV5-1 and TRBJ1-6; a possible D gene is TRBD1 (5 bases). Germline V gene data show CDR1 as SGHRS and CDR2 as YFSETQ. V was clipped by 6 bases and J by 5 bases, with 12 bases between them. The CDR3 extends over 14 amino acids.

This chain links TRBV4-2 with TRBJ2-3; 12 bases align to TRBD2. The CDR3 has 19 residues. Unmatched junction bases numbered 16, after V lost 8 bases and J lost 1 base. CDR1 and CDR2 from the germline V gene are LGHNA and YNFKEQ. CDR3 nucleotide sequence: TGTGCCAGCGGCAAGGGGGGTCTAGCGGGGGGGCCGCGCACAGATACGCAGTATTTT. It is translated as CASGKGGLAGGPRTDTQYF.

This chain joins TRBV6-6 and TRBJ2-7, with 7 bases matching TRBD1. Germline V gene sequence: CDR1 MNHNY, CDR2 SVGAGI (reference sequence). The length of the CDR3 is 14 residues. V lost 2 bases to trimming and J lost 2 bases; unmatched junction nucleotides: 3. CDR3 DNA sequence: TGTGCCAGCAGTTACAGACAGGGTACCTACGAGCAGTACTTC. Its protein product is CASSYRQGTYEQYF.

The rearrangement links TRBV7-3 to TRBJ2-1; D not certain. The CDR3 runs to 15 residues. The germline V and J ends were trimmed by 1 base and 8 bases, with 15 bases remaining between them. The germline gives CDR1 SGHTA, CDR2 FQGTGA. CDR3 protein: CASSLNLGTADEQFF. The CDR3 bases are TGTGCCAGCAGCTTAAACCTAGGAACGGCTGATGAGCAGTTCTTC.

CDR3 in amino acids: CASSETGTLAYEQYF. As DNA, the CDR3 is TGTGCCAGCAGCGAAACCGGGACATTAGCCTACGAGCAGTACTTC. The genes are TRBV6-5 and TRBJ2-7; possibly TRBD1 for D (6 bases). Per the germline V gene, CDR1 is MNHEY and CDR2 is SVGAGI. The CDR3 loop spans 15 amino acids. V was cut by 6 bases and J by 2 bases, with 17 bases left in between.